The 30 T cell receptor beta chains below were found in one sample sequenced in a study of neurological immune-mediated disorders. One entry per CDR3 protein, called by TCRdb with MiXCR from the 5' RACE reads. The sample carries about 88,000 distinct CDR3 sequences, 3.5% recorded once. Specimen: PBMCs. Receptors originate from a woman aged 18-35 years with multiple sclerosis.

This chain joins TRBV7-8 and TRBJ2-1; a possible D gene is TRBD2 (5 bases). Germline V CDR1 and CDR2: SGHVS, FQNEAQ. CDR3 length: 15 residues. V lost 5 bases to trimming and J lost 6 bases, with 17 bases between them. The CDR3 nucleotides read TGTGCCAGCAGCCCTAGTGTGAGCGCGGGCAATGAGCAGTTCTTC. Translated: CASSPSVSAGNEQFF. The full variable domain, with the rest looked up from reference TRBV7-8 and TRBJ2-1, is GAGVSQSPRYKVAKRGQDVALRCDPISGHVSLFWYQQALGQGPEFLTYFQNEAQLDKSGLPSDRFFAERPEGSVSTLKIQRTQQEDSAVYLCASSPSVSAGNEQFFGPGTRLTVL.

Remarks on this clonotype: The junction departs from the called germline gene at one end, perhaps through a read error. The rearrangement joins TRBV20-1 to TRBJ2-7; TRBD1 aligns across 7 bases. The CDR3 has 13 residues. Germline loops: CDR1 DFQATT, CDR2 SNEGSKA (reference sequence). The CDR3 coding sequence is TGCAGTGATAGAGAAACGGGACAGTACGAGCAGTACTTC. It is translated as CSDRETGQYEQYF.

This clonotype was picked up many times. This chain connects TRBV7-8 to TRBJ2-3, with 7 bases lining up with TRBD2. The V gene's germline CDR1 is SGHVS and CDR2 FQNEAQ. J lost 3 bases, V lost 1 base, and 7 bases had no gene match. The CDR3 has 16 amino acids. In DNA, the CDR3 is TGTGCCAGCAGCTTAGATAGGCTAGCGGAAACAGATACGCAGTATTTT. Translation gives CASSLDRLAETDTQYF.

Many counts were recorded for this clonotype. The chain couples TRBV6-1 to TRBJ1-4; TRBD1 agrees at 7 bases. This CDR3 has 14 residues. CDR1 is MNHNS, CDR2 SASEGT, per germline. V gave up 6 bases and J gave up 10 bases; unmatched junction bases: 11. Here the CDR3 reads CASRETGIVGKLFF. Written as DNA, the CDR3 is TGTGCCAGCAGGGAGACAGGGATTGTCGGAAAACTGTTTTTT.

There are many counts of this clonotype. The DNA for the CDR3 is TGTGCCAGCAGCGTAGATGAGGGAAGCCCCTACGAGCAGTACTTC. Translated, it gives CASSVDEGSPYEQYF. The V and J genes are TRBV9 and TRBJ2-7; D possibly corresponds to TRBD2 (5 bases). Germline V gene lookup returns CDR1 SGDLS and CDR2 YYNGEE. Trimming removed 0 bases at V and 2 bases at J, with 12 bases between. The CDR3 covers 15 residues.

This clonotype was observed at least ten times. CDR3 loop: CSVVDTSHNEQFF. In DNA, the CDR3 is TGCAGCGTGGTGGACACTTCCCACAATGAGCAGTTCTTC. V gene TRBV29-1 combines with J gene TRBJ2-1, with D possibly being TRBD1 (5 bases). With 6 bases removed from V and 5 bases from J, the gap between germline ends came to 14 bases. CDR1 SQVTM and CDR2 ANQGSEA come from the germline V gene. The CDR3 length is 13 residues.

This clonotype was seen ten or more times. The J gene is TRBJ1-5, the V gene TRBV5-1; no clear D. Looked up from germline, CDR1 is SGHRS and CDR2 is YFSETQ. The CDR3 has 15 residues. The germline V and J ends were trimmed by 6 bases and 3 bases, with 16 bases remaining between them. CDR3 protein: CASTPGDGNNQPQHF. The CDR3, as DNA: TGCGCCAGCACTCCGGGAGACGGGAACAATCAGCCCCAGCATTTT.

This clonotype was seen ten or more times. The rearrangement uses TRBV20-1 and TRBJ1-1; D possibly corresponds to TRBD1 (5 bases). V shed 3 bases and J shed 7 bases, with 18 bases lying between them. The germline gives CDR1 DFQATT, CDR2 SNEGSKA (reference sequence). This CDR3 region has 14 residues. The CDR3 reads CSASGVGHTFEAFF. The CDR3 DNA reads TGCAGTGCTAGTGGTGTCGGACATACCTTTGAAGCTTTCTTT.

This clonotype was seen a few times. This clone may be a read error of a much larger clone one base away. The chain carries TRBV18 and TRBJ2-7, with D perhaps matching TRBD2 (5 bases). The V end lost 5 bases, the J end lost 2 bases, and 10 bases lay between the germline ends. The germline V gene encodes CDR1 KGHSH and CDR2 LQKENI. The CDR3 extends over 13 amino acids. The chain's CDR3 is CASSGSDTYEQYF. The CDR3 coding sequence is TGTGCCAGCTCAGGTAGCGACACCTACGAGCAGTACTTC.

This clonotype was seen many times. The CDR3 spells CASSPVGGAYGYTF. In nucleotides, the CDR3 is TGTGCCAGCAGCCCCGTAGGGGGGGCCTATGGCTACACCTTC. This chain uses TRBV3-1 with TRBJ1-2; TRBD1 is a possible D gene (6 bases). The CDR3 is made up of 14 amino acids. V was shortened by 4 bases and J by 4 bases, with 13 bases between the two germline ends. Germline V CDR1 and CDR2: LGHDT, YNNKEL (reference sequence).

In this sample, this clonotype turned up a few times. The chain carries TRBV20-1 and TRBJ1-1; 7 bases agree with TRBD1. The CDR3 is made up of 13 amino acids. V dropped 6 bases and J dropped 3; count of bases not matched to a gene: 7. The germline gives CDR1 DFQATT, CDR2 SNEGSKA (reference sequence). CDR3 region: CSATRQGDTEAFF. The CDR3 DNA reads as TGCAGTGCGACCCGACAGGGAGACACTGAAGCTTTCTTT.

This clonotype appeared a few times. The chain links TRBV15 to TRBJ2-5; 8 nucleotides match TRBD1. Germline V lookup: CDR1 LNHNV, CDR2 YYDKDF (reference sequence). The CDR3 has 13 amino acids. With 5 bases clipped from V and 5 bases from J, the junction kept 4 bases outside the gene matches. This CDR3 is CATSSRQGETQYF. The CDR3 DNA is TGTGCCACCAGCTCAAGACAGGGGGAGACCCAGTACTTC.

There are many counts of this clonotype. The rearrangement links TRBV5-6 to TRBJ2-5; 9 bases line up with TRBD2. The CDR3 totals 13 residues. The germline V gene encodes CDR1 SGHDT and CDR2 YYEEEE. Unmatched junction bases numbered 3, after V lost 5 bases and J lost 4 bases. CDR3 nucleotide sequence: TGTGCCAGCAGTTCTAGCGGGGTAGAGACCCAGTACTTC. Translation gives CASSSSGVETQYF.

Ten or more counts support this clonotype. The J gene is TRBJ2-7, the V gene TRBV11-2; the match to TRBD1 covers 11 bases. There are 18 residues in the CDR3. Per germline, CDR1 SGHAT and CDR2 FQNNGV. Unmatched junction bases numbered 12, after V lost 2 bases and J lost 3 bases. The CDR3: CASSLTLPDRGLHYEQYF. The DNA for the CDR3 is TGTGCCAGCAGCTTAACTTTGCCGGACAGGGGGCTTCACTACGAGCAGTACTTC.

At least ten counts were recorded for this clonotype. The CDR3 bases are TGTGCCAGCAGCCCCCGGGGGAAGGAAACCTCCTATAATTCACCCCTCCACTTT. Amino acid sequence: CASSPRGKETSYNSPLHF. V is TRBV7-2 and J is TRBJ1-6, with a weak D call TRBD1 (5 bases). Trimming left V 5 bases short and J 0 bases short, with 17 bases between. Germline V lookup: CDR1 SGHTA, CDR2 FQGNSA. The CDR3 is 18 residues long.

At least ten counts were recorded for this clonotype. The chain uses TRBV5-5 and TRBJ2-1; D may be TRBD2 (5 bases). Germline V gene sequence: CDR1 SGHKS, CDR2 YYEKEE (reference sequence). The V end lost 3 bases, the J end lost 4 bases, and 11 bases lay between the germline ends. The CDR3 has 14 amino acids. CDR3: CASSSLTGYNEQFF. In nucleotides, the CDR3 is TGTGCCAGCAGCTCCCTTACGGGGTACAATGAGCAGTTCTTC.

This clonotype showed up many times. V gene TRBV5-1 combines with J gene TRBJ2-1, with unresolved D. This CDR3 is 11 amino acids long. The V end was cut by 0 bases, the J end by 10 bases, with 5 bases between. Germline assignment: CDR1 SGHRS and CDR2 YFSETQ. In DNA form, the CDR3 reads TGCGCCAGCAGCTTGGATTTCGAGCAGTTCTTC. Its translation is CASSLDFEQFF.

This clonotype was detected ten times or more. The CDR3 DNA sequence: TGTGCCAGCTCACTCGAAGGGGGATTGTACTTC. Translated, it gives CASSLEGGLYF. The rearrangement links TRBV18 to TRBJ2-7, with D possibly TRBD1 on 6 matching bases. The ends were cut back, 4 bases at V and 12 bases at J, with 13 bases in the middle. Germline V gene sequence: CDR1 KGHSH, CDR2 LQKENI. This CDR3 has 11 amino acids. The full variable domain, completed using reference TRBV18 and TRBJ2-7, is NAGVMQNPRHLVRRRGQEARLRCSPMKGHSHVYWYRQLPEEGLKFMVYLQKENIIDESGMPKERFSAEFPKEGPSILRIQQVVRGDSAAYFCASSLEGGLYFGPGTRLTVT.

This clonotype occurred many times. V gene TRBV5-1 combines with J gene TRBJ2-2; 10 nucleotides line up with TRBD2. CDR3 length: 17 amino acids. Germline V CDR1 and CDR2: SGHRS, YFSETQ. V was pared by 1 base and J by 5 bases, with 8 bases of the junction left unmatched. CDR3 amino acids: CASSLYLAGEGTGELFF. In nucleotides, the CDR3 is TGCGCCAGCAGCTTGTATCTAGCGGGAGAAGGAACCGGGGAGCTGTTTTTT.

This clonotype was seen at least ten times. The V and J genes are TRBV4-2 and TRBJ2-3, with 8 bases that match TRBD2. Germline CDR1 reads LGHNA; CDR2 reads YNFKEQ. With 6 bases clipped from V and 0 bases from J, the junction kept 11 bases outside the gene matches. This CDR3 has 17 residues. The CDR3 sequence is CASRLTGGGKSTDTQYF. CDR3 nucleotide sequence: TGTGCCAGCAGACTCACGGGGGGGGGCAAGAGCACAGATACGCAGTATTTT.

This clonotype appeared a few times. Possible read error: a much larger clone is one base away. CDR3 sequence: CSASIRMNTGELFF. In DNA, the CDR3 is TGCAGTGCTAGTATCCGTATGAACACCGGGGAGCTGTTTTTT. The gene calls are TRBV20-1 and TRBJ2-2; D gene uncertain. The CDR3 is 14 amino acids. Germline CDR1 DFQATT, CDR2 SNEGSKA (reference sequence). V lost 3 bases to trimming and J lost 1 base, with 9 bases between them.

This clonotype was detected ten times or more. The CDR3 loop reads CASSQTRVTRPYEQYF. The CDR3 coding sequence is TGCGCCAGCAGCCAAACCAGGGTGACCCGCCCCTACGAGCAGTACTTC. The rearrangement uses TRBV4-1 and TRBJ2-7; TRBD1 might be the D (5 bases). The CDR3 extends over 16 amino acids. V shed 2 bases and J shed 2 bases, with 16 bases lying between them. Per germline, CDR1 MGHRA and CDR2 YSYEKL.

This clonotype came up many times. The chain uses TRBV12-3 or TRBV12-4 and TRBJ1-1, with 7 bases matching TRBD1. This CDR3 is built from 12 residues. J gave up 4 bases and V 5 bases, and 1 base lay outside the gene matches. CDR3 sequence: CASSRGPTEAFF. The CDR3 DNA follows: TGTGCCAGCAGTAGGGGGCCCACTGAAGCTTTCTTT.

There are many counts of this clonotype. The V call is TRBV7-2, the J call TRBJ2-2, with 8 bases identical to TRBD2. Per germline, CDR1 SGHTA and CDR2 FQGNSA. With V trimmed by 1 base and J by 4 bases, 5 bases remained unmatched. The CDR3 spans 16 residues. In DNA, the CDR3 is TGTGCCAGCAGCTTAGGAGCGGGAGAGCGCACCGGGGAGCTGTTTTTT. Translating gives CASSLGAGERTGELFF.

This clonotype appeared many times. The chain uses TRBV20-1 and TRBJ1-1; D is ambiguous. CDR1 DFQATT and CDR2 SNEGSKA come from the germline V gene (reference sequence). V gave up 0 bases and J gave up 3 bases, with 8 bases separating them. The CDR3 runs to 13 residues. CDR3 residues: CSARETGDTEAFF. CDR3 bases: TGCAGTGCTAGAGAAACCGGGGACACTGAAGCTTTCTTT.

This clonotype appeared many times. This chain's CDR3 is CASSEGDRGNQPQHF. The DNA of the CDR3 is TGTGCCAGCAGTGAAGGGGACAGGGGAAATCAGCCCCAGCATTTT. V usage is TRBV6-1 and J usage is TRBJ1-5; 10 positions agree with TRBD1. Germline CDR1 is MNHNS and CDR2 is SASEGT. V was pared by 1 base and J by 4 bases, with 1 base of the junction left unmatched. The CDR3 runs 15 residues.

Many counts were recorded for this clonotype. The chain links TRBV6-5 to TRBJ1-3; D possibly corresponds to TRBD1 (6 bases). CDR1 MNHEY and CDR2 SVGAGI come from the germline V gene. This CDR3 has 17 residues. With 8 bases removed from V and 0 bases from J, the gap between germline ends came to 20 bases. The CDR3 reads CASSPSPGVHSGNTIYF. The CDR3 DNA is TGTGCCAGCTCCCCCTCTCCAGGGGTCCACTCTGGAAACACCATATATTTT.

This clonotype came up many times. This chain connects TRBV9 to TRBJ1-2; the match to TRBD1 covers 8 bases. Germline-derived CDR1 and CDR2 are SGDLS and YYNGEE. The CDR3 runs 15 residues. The trim removed 3 bases at V and 2 bases at J, leaving 6 bases unmatched. CDR3 region: CASSAPGQGNYGYTF. As DNA, the CDR3 is TGTGCCAGCAGCGCCCCCGGACAGGGAAACTATGGCTACACCTTC.

This clonotype was seen at least ten times. The chain employs TRBV5-1 and TRBJ1-1, with TRBD1 as a possible D gene (5 bases). This CDR3 comprises 13 residues. V was pared by 4 bases and J by 2 bases, with 9 bases between. CDR1 is SGHRS and CDR2 is YFSETQ in the germline V gene. CDR3 in amino acids: CASSPGHNTEAFF. In DNA, the CDR3 is TGCGCCAGCAGCCCAGGACACAACACTGAAGCTTTCTTT.

This clonotype was recorded at least ten times. The chain is built from TRBV6-5 and TRBJ2-7; TRBD1 might be the D (7 bases). This CDR3 spans 16 amino acids. V lost 1 base to trimming and J lost 0 bases, with 13 bases between them. CDR1 and CDR2 (germline): MNHEY, SVGAGI. In DNA form, the CDR3 reads TGTGCCAGCAGTTACTATCCAGGGGGGAGCTCCTACGAGCAGTACTTC. This translates into CASSYYPGGSSYEQYF.